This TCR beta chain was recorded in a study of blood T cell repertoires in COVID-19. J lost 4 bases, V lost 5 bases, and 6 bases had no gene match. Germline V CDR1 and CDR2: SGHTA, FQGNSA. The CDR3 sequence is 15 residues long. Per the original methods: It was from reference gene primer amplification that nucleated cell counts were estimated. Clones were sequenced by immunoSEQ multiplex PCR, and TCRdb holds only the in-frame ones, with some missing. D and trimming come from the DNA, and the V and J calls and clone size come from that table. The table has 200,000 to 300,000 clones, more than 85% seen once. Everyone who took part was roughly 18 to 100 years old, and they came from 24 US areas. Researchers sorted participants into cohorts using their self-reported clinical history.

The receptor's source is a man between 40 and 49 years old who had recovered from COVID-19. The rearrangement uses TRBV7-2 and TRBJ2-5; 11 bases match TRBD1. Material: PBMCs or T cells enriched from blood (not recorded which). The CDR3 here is CASSGTGGFSETQYF. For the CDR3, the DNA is TGTGCCAGCAGCGGGACAGGGGGATTTTCAGAGACCCAGTACTTC.